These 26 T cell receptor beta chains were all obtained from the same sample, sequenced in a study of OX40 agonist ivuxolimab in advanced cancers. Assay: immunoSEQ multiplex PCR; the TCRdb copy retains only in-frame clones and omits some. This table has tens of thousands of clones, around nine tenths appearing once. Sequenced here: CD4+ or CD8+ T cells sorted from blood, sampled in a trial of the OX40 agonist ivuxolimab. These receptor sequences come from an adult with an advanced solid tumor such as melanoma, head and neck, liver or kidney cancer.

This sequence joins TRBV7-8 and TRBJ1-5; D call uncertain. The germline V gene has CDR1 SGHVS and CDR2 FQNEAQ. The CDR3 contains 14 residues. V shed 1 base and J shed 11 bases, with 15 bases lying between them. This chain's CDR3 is CASSLGPGEWSQHF. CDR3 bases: TGTGCCAGCAGCTTAGGACCTGGGGAATGGTCCCAGCATTTT.

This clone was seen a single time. The CDR3 region is CASSLQGADYGYTF. CDR3 nucleotide sequence: TGTGCCAGCAGCTTGCAGGGGGCGGACTATGGCTACACCTTC. The V and J genes are TRBV5-6 and TRBJ1-2; 8 bases map to TRBD1. This CDR3 is 14 amino acids long. Germline V gene lookup returns CDR1 SGHDT and CDR2 YYEEEE. Trimming at V came to 1 base and at J to 3 bases, leaving 2 bases not matched to a gene.

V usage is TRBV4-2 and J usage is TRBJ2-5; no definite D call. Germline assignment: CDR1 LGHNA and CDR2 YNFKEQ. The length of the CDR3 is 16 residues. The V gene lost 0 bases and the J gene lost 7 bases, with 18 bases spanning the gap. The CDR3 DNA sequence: TGTGCCAGCAGCCAAGATCCCGGCCGGGTAGAAGTGACCCAGTACTTC. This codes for CASSQDPGRVEVTQYF.

CDR3 DNA: TGTGCCTGGAGTGTCGCCCTTAGCAACACTGAAGCTTTCTTT. Translated, it gives CAWSVALSNTEAFF. The chain carries TRBV30 and TRBJ1-1, with no clear D. The germline V gene encodes CDR1 GTSNPN and CDR2 SVGIG (reference sequence). Deletions cut 0 bases from V and 2 bases from J, with 10 bases between. There are 14 residues in the CDR3.

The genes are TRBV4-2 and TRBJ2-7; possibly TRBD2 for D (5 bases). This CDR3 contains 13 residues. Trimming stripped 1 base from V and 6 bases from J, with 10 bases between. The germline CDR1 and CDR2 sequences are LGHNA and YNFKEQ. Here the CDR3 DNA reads TGTGCCAGCAGCCAAGTACGGGGTCTCGAGCAGTACTTC. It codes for CASSQVRGLEQYF.

DNA of the CDR3: TGCAGCGTTAGTTTCCGACAGGGGGGCTACGAGCAGTACTTC. The encoded protein is CSVSFRQGGYEQYF. V gene TRBV29-1 combines with J gene TRBJ2-7, with 9 nucleotides matching TRBD1. V lost 5 bases, J lost 3 bases, and 8 bases stayed unmatched. There are 14 residues in the CDR3. Per the germline V gene, CDR1 is SQVTM and CDR2 is ANQGSEA.

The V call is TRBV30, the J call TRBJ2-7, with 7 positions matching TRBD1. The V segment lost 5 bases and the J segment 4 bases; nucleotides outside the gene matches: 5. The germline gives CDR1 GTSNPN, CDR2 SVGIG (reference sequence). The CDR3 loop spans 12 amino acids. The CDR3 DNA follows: TGTGCCTGGGGGACAGAACTATACGAGCAGTACTTC. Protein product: CAWGTELYEQYF.

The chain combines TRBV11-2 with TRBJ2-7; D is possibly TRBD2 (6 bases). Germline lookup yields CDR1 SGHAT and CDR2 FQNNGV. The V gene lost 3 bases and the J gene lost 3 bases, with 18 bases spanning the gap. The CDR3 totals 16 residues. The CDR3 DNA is TGTGCCAGCAGCTTGGCCCCGGACGGAGGGAACTACGAGCAGTACTTC. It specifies CASSLAPDGGNYEQYF.

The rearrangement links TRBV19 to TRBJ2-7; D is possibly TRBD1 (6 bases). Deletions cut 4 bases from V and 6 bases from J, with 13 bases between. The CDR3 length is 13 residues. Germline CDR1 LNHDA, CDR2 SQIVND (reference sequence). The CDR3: CASSTGTFGEQYF. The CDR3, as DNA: TGTGCCAGTAGTACCGGGACATTCGGCGAGCAGTACTTC.

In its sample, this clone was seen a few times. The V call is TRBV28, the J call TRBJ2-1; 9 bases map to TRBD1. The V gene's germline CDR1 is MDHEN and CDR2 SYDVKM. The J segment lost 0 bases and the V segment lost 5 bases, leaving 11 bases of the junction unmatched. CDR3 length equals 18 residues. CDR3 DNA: TGTGCCAGCAGTCCCGACAGGGGGTCGACCGGCTCCTACAATGAGCAGTTCTTC. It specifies CASSPDRGSTGSYNEQFF.

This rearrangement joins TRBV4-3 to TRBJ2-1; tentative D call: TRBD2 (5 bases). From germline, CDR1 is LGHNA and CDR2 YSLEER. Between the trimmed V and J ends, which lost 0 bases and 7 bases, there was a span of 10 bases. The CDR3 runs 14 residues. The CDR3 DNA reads TGCGCCAGCAGCCAAGATGTAGGGAGAAATGAGCAGTTCTTC. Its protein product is CASSQDVGRNEQFF.

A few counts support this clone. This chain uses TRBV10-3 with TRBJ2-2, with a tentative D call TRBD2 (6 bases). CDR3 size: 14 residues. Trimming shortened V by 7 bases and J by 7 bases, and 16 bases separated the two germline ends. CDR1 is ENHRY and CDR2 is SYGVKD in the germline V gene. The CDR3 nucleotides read TGTGCCATCAAGCGGGTAGGGTTGAACGGGGAGCTGTTTTTT. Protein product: CAIKRVGLNGELFF.

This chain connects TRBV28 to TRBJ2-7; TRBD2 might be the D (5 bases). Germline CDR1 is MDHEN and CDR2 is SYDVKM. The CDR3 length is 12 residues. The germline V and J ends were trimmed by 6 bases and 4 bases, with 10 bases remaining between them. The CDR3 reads CASRPSGYEQYF. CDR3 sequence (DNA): TGTGCCAGCAGACCGTCGGGATACGAGCAGTACTTC.

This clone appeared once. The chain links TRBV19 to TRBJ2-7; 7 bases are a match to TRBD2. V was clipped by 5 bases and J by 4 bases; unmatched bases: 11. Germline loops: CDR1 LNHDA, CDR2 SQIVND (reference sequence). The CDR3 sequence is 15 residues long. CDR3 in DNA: TGTGCCAGTAGTCCGGCCCTTATGGGGGGGTACGAGCAGTACTTC. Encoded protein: CASSPALMGGYEQYF.

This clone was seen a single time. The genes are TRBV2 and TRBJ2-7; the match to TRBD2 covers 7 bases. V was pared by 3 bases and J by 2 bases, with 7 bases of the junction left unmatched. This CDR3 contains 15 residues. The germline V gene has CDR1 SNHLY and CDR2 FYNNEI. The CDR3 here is CASSDMGGLTYEQYF. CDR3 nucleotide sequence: TGTGCCAGCAGTGATATGGGGGGACTAACCTACGAGCAGTACTTC.

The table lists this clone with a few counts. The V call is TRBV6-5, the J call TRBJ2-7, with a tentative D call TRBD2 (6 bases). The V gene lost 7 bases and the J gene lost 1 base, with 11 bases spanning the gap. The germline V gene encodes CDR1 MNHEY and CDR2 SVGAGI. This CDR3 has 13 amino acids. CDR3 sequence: CASKLGTSYEQYF. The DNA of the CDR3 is TGTGCCAGCAAACTCGGGACTTCCTACGAGCAGTACTTC.

The CDR3, as DNA: TGTGCCAGTAGTAAATACAGGGATCATGGCACTGAAGCTTTCTTT. It yields the protein CASSKYRDHGTEAFF. V and J are TRBV19 and TRBJ1-1; D is perhaps TRBD1 (6 bases). This CDR3 has 15 residues. The V end was cut by 4 bases, the J end by 4 bases, with 16 bases between. CDR1 LNHDA and CDR2 SQIVND come from the germline V gene (reference sequence). The full variable domain, completed using reference TRBV19 and TRBJ1-1, is DGGITQSPKYLFRKEGQNVTLSCEQNLNHDAMYWYRQDPGQGLRLIYYSQIVNDFQKGDIAEGYSVSREKKESFPLTVTSAQKNPTAFYLCASSKYRDHGTEAFFGQGTRLTVV.

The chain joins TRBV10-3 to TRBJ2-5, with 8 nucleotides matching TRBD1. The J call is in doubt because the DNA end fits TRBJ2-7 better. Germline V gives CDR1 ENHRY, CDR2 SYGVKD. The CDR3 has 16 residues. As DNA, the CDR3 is TGTGCCATCAGTGAGTCCACAGGGGGTATCTCCTACGAGCAGTACTTC. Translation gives CAISESTGGISYEQYF.

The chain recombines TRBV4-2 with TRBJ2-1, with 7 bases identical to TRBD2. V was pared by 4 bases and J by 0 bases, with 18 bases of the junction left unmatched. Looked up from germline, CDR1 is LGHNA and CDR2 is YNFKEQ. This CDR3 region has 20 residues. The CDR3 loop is CASSPYPVLADKSSYNEQFF. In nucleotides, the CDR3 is TGTGCCAGCAGCCCCTACCCGGTTCTAGCGGACAAGAGCTCCTACAATGAGCAGTTCTTC.

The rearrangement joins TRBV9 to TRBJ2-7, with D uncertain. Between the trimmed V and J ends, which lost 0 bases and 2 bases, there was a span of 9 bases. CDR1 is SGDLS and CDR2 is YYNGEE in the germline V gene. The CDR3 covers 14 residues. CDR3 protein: CASSVGAETYEQYF. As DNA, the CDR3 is TGTGCCAGCAGCGTAGGGGCAGAGACCTACGAGCAGTACTTC.

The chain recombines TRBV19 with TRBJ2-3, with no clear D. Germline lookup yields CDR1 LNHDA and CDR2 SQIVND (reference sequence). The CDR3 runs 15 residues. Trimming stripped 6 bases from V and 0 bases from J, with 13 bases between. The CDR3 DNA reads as TGTGCCAGTAGGGCGACCCAGCGTAGCACAGATACGCAGTATTTT. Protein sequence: CASRATQRSTDTQYF.

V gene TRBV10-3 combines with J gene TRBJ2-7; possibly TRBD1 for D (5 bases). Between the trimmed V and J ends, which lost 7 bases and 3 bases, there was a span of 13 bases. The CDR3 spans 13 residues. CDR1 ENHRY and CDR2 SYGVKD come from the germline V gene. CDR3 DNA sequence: TGTGCCATCACCTCTGACAGTTTCTACGAGCAGTACTTC. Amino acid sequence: CAITSDSFYEQYF.

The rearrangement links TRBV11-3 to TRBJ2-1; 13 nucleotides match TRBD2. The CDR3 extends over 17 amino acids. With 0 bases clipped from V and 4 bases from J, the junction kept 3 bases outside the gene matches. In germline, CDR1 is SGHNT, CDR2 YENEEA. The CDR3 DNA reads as TGTGCCAGCAGCTTAGAGACTAGCGGGGGGCAATACAATGAGCAGTTCTTC. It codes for CASSLETSGGQYNEQFF.

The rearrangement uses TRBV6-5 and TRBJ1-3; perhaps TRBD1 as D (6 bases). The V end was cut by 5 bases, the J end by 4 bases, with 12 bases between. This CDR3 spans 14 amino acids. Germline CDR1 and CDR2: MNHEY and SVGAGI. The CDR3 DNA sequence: TGTGCCAGCAGTCAAGGGGGTCGGGGAAACACCATATATTTT. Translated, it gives CASSQGGRGNTIYF.

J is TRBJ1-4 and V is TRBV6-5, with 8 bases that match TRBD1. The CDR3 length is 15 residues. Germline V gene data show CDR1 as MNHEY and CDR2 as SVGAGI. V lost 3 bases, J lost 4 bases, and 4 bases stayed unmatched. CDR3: CASSYAGGFNEKLFF. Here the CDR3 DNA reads TGTGCCAGCAGTTATGCAGGGGGCTTTAATGAAAAACTGTTTTTT.

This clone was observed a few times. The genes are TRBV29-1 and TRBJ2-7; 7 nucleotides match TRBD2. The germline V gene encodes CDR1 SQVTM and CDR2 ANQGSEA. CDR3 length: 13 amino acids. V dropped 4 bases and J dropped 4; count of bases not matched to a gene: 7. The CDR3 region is CSVVGLVGYEQYF. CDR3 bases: TGCAGCGTTGTAGGACTAGTAGGGTACGAGCAGTACTTC.